The clone carrying this T cell receptor (beta chain) has a handful of counts. Its target is unknown. Time point described: persistent/refractory GD, antithyroid drugs over 5 years with positive TRAb. PBMC-derived RNA was used for the TCR library. In each case, Graves' disease was diagnosed per American Thyroid Association guidelines. For TCR beta, libraries came from iRepertoire HTBI primers and Arm-PCR of CDR3 regions. Using its own MiXCR run on the multiplex PCR reads, TCRdb lists one record per CDR3 protein. The table includes approximately 500,000 distinct CDR3 sequences, under 25% detected once. V gave up 3 bases and J gave up 9 bases; unmatched junction bases: 10. This CDR3 has 14 residues. Germline V gives CDR1 DFQATT, CDR2 SNEGSKA (reference sequence). This entry belongs to a study of regulatory T cells in long-lasting Graves disease. Study outcomes and limitations: Possibly, too few samples lowered accuracy. Repertoires from persistent disease leaned toward TRBV28, TRBJ1-2 and TRBJ2-5.

The source material was peripheral blood mononuclear cells (PBMCs), sampled when the disease was refractory, from a patient treated with antithyroid drugs. The clonotype was recovered from a female donor with Graves disease. V usage is TRBV20-1 and J usage is TRBJ1-5, with 8 bases matching TRBD1. The CDR3 protein is CSASEGTGLGPQHF. The DNA of the CDR3 is TGCAGTGCTAGCGAGGGGACAGGCCTAGGGCCCCAGCATTTT.